This T cell receptor beta chain was retrieved from a study of long-term antiretroviral therapy in people with HIV. On the study more broadly: Collection of the earliest samples took place about a decade ahead of the 2015 immediate-ART recommendation. Overall study findings and caveats: With ART, diversity went up but was still lower than in transplant donor controls. It was not possible to obtain data on ART adherence, viral resistance or therapy changes.

This was the immunoSEQ v3.0 assay at survey level. Libraries were prepared by immunoSEQ multiplex PCR; TCRdb keeps only in-frame clonotypes and omits some of them. The sample yields 15,000 to 20,000 clones, approximately 90% seen once. As for this clone: The antigen is undetermined.

The CDR3 sequence is 15 residues long. Between the trimmed V and J ends, which lost 2 bases and 1 base, there was a span of 11 bases. Germline V gene lookup returns CDR1 SEHNR and CDR2 FQNEAQ (reference sequence). This sequence joins TRBV7-9 and TRBJ2-5, with a weak D call TRBD2 (6 bases). This receptor was obtained from a woman between 40 and 55 years old with HIV. The sample in question was unsorted PBMCs, obtained 0.6 years after starting antiretroviral therapy. Here the CDR3 reads CASSLTRDFQETQYF. CDR3 DNA sequence: TGTGCCAGCAGCTTAACCCGGGACTTCCAAGAGACCCAGTACTTC. Using reference TRBV7-9 and TRBJ2-5 for the parts outside the CDR3, the full variable domain is DTGVSQNPRHKITKRGQNVTFRCDPISEHNRLYWYRQTLGQGPEFLTYFQNEAQLEKSRLLSDRFSAERPKGSFSTLEIQRTEQGDSAMYLCASSLTRDFQETQYFGPGTRLLVL.